The clone carrying this T cell receptor beta chain has only one observation. The entry originates in a study of patients and donors after allogeneic stem cell transplantation. TCRdb independently ran MiXCR on the RT-PCR reads; one entry per CDR3 protein. Of 410,000 or so distinct CDR3 sequences in the sample, 16% were seen once. CDR1 SNHLY and CDR2 FYNNEI come from the germline V gene. With 8 bases removed from V and 5 bases from J, the gap between germline ends came to 27 bases. The CDR3 totals 17 residues. The TCR was taken from a human donor who was either an allogeneic HSCT recipient or a stem cell or donor lymphocyte infusion donor (not recorded which). It is not recorded whose cells these are; they may come from a transplant donor. V gene TRBV2 combines with J gene TRBJ2-5; D gene uncertain. Sequencing was carried out using blood, either unsorted or a sorted T cell fraction (not recorded which). The CDR3 region has the DNA TGTGCCAGCGGGCCGGGCTCGATAGATCCCCCGGAGGAGACCCAGTACTTC. As protein: CASGPGSIDPPEETQYF.